A selection of T cell receptor beta chains follows, all from one sample in a study of technical replicates of blood from several donors. Using immunoSEQ multiplex PCR, the repertoire was profiled, and TCRdb retains in-frame clones only, with some absent. The profile shows about 14,000 clones, 80% to 90% of them singletons. The sequenced sample was PBMCs. These receptors were taken from a human donor in good health. Both conserved end residues are part of each CDR3. A D gene is named only where the DNA matches it firmly. Expanded clones get a size class; other rows say once, few or many, or leave the size out.

size	J	D	V	length	CDR3	DNA
-	TRBJ2-5	-	TRBV30	16	CAWNNRGSLAGETQYF	TGTGCCTGGAACAACAGGGGGAGCTTAGCGGGAGAGACCCAGTACTTC
-	TRBJ2-7	-	TRBV7-6	18	CASSVNPPWSLGFGEQYF	TGTGCCAGCAGCGTAAACCCCCCCTGGTCACTAGGTTTTGGCGAGCAGTACTTC
-	TRBJ2-7	-	TRBV10-3	15	CAIKGGLAETYEQYF	TGTGCCATCAAGGGGGGGCTAGCGGAGACTTACGAGCAGTACTTC
-	TRBJ2-1	-	TRBV27	16	CASSPDRLARDNEQFF	TGTGCCAGCAGTCCAGATAGGCTAGCGCGAGATAATGAGCAGTTCTTC
-	TRBJ2-3	TRBD1	TRBV5-1	15	CASSLGQGFSDTQYF	TGCGCCAGCAGCTTAGGACAGGGGTTCTCAGATACGCAGTATTTT
-	TRBJ2-1	TRBD2	TRBV4-1	17	CASSQAQREGRGGEQFF	TGCGCCAGCAGCCAAGCCCAGCGGGAGGGCCGGGGGGGCGAGCAGTTCTTC
-	TRBJ1-2	TRBD1	TRBV30	12	CAWTGGYYGYTF	TGTGCCTGGACAGGGGGCTACTATGGCTACACCTTC
once	TRBJ2-7	-	TRBV29-1	12	CSVGGANYEQYF	TGCAGCGTCGGAGGAGCAAACTACGAGCAGTACTTC
few	TRBJ2-3	TRBD2	TRBV4-2	17	CASSQESAGGPGDTQYF	TGTGCCAGCAGCCAAGAATCAGCGGGAGGGCCCGGAGATACGCAGTATTTT
-	TRBJ2-1	TRBD2	TRBV27	15	CASSSLASSYNEQFF	TGTGCCAGCAGTTCACTAGCGAGCTCCTACAATGAGCAGTTCTTC
-	TRBJ1-2	-	TRBV7-2	18	CASSRPLTRDTLGYGYTF	TGTGCCAGCAGCCGACCTCTAACCCGGGACACTCTTGGCTATGGCTACACCTTC
-	TRBJ1-5	TRBD1	TRBV2	16	CASSGTGSYSNQPQHF	TGTGCCAGCAGTGGGACAGGGTCGTATAGCAATCAGCCCCAGCATTTT
-	TRBJ1-5	-	TRBV27	14	CASSLMVGGEPQHF	TGTGCCAGCAGTTTAATGGTCGGGGGGGAGCCCCAGCATTTT
-	TRBJ2-7	TRBD2	TRBV10-1	17	CASSESGLAGILYEQYF	TGCGCCAGCAGTGAGTCGGGACTAGCGGGAATTCTCTACGAGCAGTACTTC
few	TRBJ1-1	-	TRBV30	12	CAWSLLPTEAFF	TGTGCCTGGAGTCTTCTTCCCACTGAAGCTTTCTTT
-	TRBJ2-2	-	TRBV25-1	12	CAMTGDTGELFF	TGTGCCATGACAGGAGACACCGGGGAGCTGTTTTTT
-	TRBJ1-3	-	TRBV5-1	14	CASREQSSGNTIYF	TGCGCCAGCAGGGAACAGAGCTCTGGAAACACCATATATTTT
few	TRBJ1-1	-	TRBV19	13	CASSLGRGTEAFF	TGTGCCAGTAGTTTGGGGAGGGGCACTGAAGCTTTCTTT
-	TRBJ1-5	-	TRBV19	15	CASSTGGGGARPQHF	TGTGCCAGTAGCACGGGGGGGGGAGGGGCGCGGCCCCAGCATTTT
few	TRBJ1-1	-	TRBV10-1	12	CASSDQSSEAFF	TGCGCCAGCAGTGACCAGTCGTCTGAAGCTTTCTTT
-	TRBJ2-1	TRBD2	TRBV7-3	14	CASRLREEYNEQFF	TGTGCCAGCAGGTTACGGGAGGAGTACAATGAGCAGTTCTTC
-	TRBJ2-1	-	TRBV13	16	CASSLGRLARYNEQFF	TGTGCCAGCAGCTTAGGCCGGCTAGCGCGTTACAATGAGCAGTTCTTC
-	TRBJ2-2	-	TRBV5-1	17	CASSSTRDTHGAGELFF	TGCGCCAGCAGCTCGACACGTGACACACACGGCGCCGGGGAGCTGTTTTTT
-	TRBJ2-7	TRBD2	TRBV7-8	16	CASSPTSGRDSYEQYF	TGTGCCAGCAGCCCTACTAGCGGGAGAGACTCCTACGAGCAGTACTTC
-	TRBJ2-7	-	TRBV28	13	CASSLQGWYEQYF	TGTGCCAGCAGTTTACAGGGTTGGTACGAGCAGTACTTC
-	TRBJ2-3	TRBD2	TRBV5-6	16	CASSIQSGSGTDTQYF	TGTGCCAGCAGCATTCAAAGCGGGAGCGGCACAGATACGCAGTATTTT
-	TRBJ2-7	TRBD2	TRBV7-2	14	CASSLGVLAGEQYF	TGTGCCAGCAGCTTAGGAGTGCTAGCGGGAGAGCAGTACTTC
-	TRBJ2-3	-	TRBV10-2	14	CASSFGRATDTQYF	TGCGCCAGCAGTTTCGGCAGGGCGACAGATACGCAGTATTTT
-	TRBJ1-5	-	TRBV6-1	10	CASNRRPQHF	TGTGCCAGCAACAGAAGGCCCCAGCATTTT
-	TRBJ2-5	TRBD2	TRBV19	15	CASSESGRSPETQYF	TGTGCCAGTAGTGAGAGCGGGAGATCTCCAGAGACCCAGTACTTC
-	TRBJ1-5	-	TRBV2	16	CASSGGVEYSNQPQHF	TGTGCCAGCAGTGGGGGGGTGGAATATAGCAATCAGCCCCAGCATTTT